The 12 T cell receptor beta chains reported below all come from one sample, sequenced in a study of CD8 T cells in Susac syndrome. Random hexamers served to reverse transcribe about 0.5 to 1 ug RNA. Using its own MiXCR run on the immunoSEQ multiplex PCR reads, TCRdb lists one record per CDR3 protein. This table has some 160,000 distinct CDR3 sequences, 95% appearing once. The sequenced material came from CD4+ T cells from PBMCs. Receptors originate from a human donor with Susac syndrome.

The chain carries TRBV7-7 and TRBJ2-2; the D gene is possibly TRBD2 (6 bases). V lost 1 base, J lost 7 bases, and 7 bases lay in between. CDR3 length: 13 amino acids. CDR1 and CDR2 (germline): SSHAT, FNYEAQ (reference sequence). CDR3 bases: TGTGCCAGCAGCTTAGAGGAGGGCGGGGAGCTGTTTTTT. Translated: CASSLEEGGELFF.

The chain recombines TRBV7-2 with TRBJ2-3, with D possibly TRBD2 on 6 matching bases. Germline V lookup: CDR1 SGHTA, CDR2 FQGNSA. V was pared by 0 bases and J by 9 bases, with 13 bases between. CDR3 length: 14 amino acids. The CDR3 DNA reads as TGTGCCAGCAGCTTAGCGGAGGGCCCTCTCACGCAGTATTTT. It codes for CASSLAEGPLTQYF.

The rearrangement joins TRBV3-1 to TRBJ2-3, with D hard to call. This CDR3 spans 13 amino acids. V was shortened by 1 base and J by 5 bases, with 7 bases between the two germline ends. From germline, CDR1 is LGHDT and CDR2 YNNKEL (reference sequence). The CDR3 protein is CASSQARGDTQYF. CDR3 in DNA: TGTGCCAGCAGCCAAGCCCGCGGAGATACGCAGTATTTT.

This clonotype was seen just once. V usage is TRBV7-2 and J usage is TRBJ2-5; perhaps TRBD2 as D (6 bases). This CDR3 spans 14 amino acids. Germline loops: CDR1 SGHTA, CDR2 FQGNSA. V lost 4 bases and J lost 5, with 14 bases in between. The CDR3 reads CASSSPFGGETQYF. The CDR3, as DNA: TGTGCCAGCAGCTCGCCGTTTGGGGGGGAGACCCAGTACTTC.

CDR3 bases: TGTGCCAGCGGGGATAGCGGAACCTACGAGCAGTACTTC. This translates into CASGDSGTYEQYF. The chain couples TRBV28 to TRBJ2-7; tentative D call: TRBD2 (6 bases). With 8 bases removed from V and 2 bases from J, the gap between germline ends came to 13 bases. CDR1 and CDR2 from the germline V gene are MDHEN and SYDVKM. The CDR3 length is 13 residues. Based on the CDR3 plus reference TRBV28 and TRBJ2-7, the full variable domain is DVKVTQSSRYLVKRTGEKVFLECVQDMDHENMFWYRQDPGLGLRLIYFSYDVKMKEKGDIPEGYSVSREKKERFSLILESASTNQTSMYLCASGDSGTYEQYFGPGTRLTVT.

J is TRBJ2-6 and V is TRBV9, with D maybe TRBD2 (6 bases). The CDR3 is made up of 18 amino acids. V shed 2 bases and J shed 0 bases, with 15 bases lying between them. CDR1 SGDLS and CDR2 YYNGEE come from the germline V gene. Here the CDR3 reads CASSVGWRGHSGANVLTF. CDR3 bases: TGTGCCAGCAGCGTGGGTTGGCGGGGCCACTCTGGGGCCAACGTCCTGACTTTC.

V and J are TRBV18 and TRBJ1-1; no firm D call. Germline V gene sequence: CDR1 KGHSH, CDR2 LQKENI. There are 13 residues in the CDR3. The V end was cut by 2 bases, the J end by 0 bases, with 4 bases between. The CDR3 DNA reads as TGTGCCAGCTCACCAATAATGAACACTGAAGCTTTCTTT. Translated: CASSPIMNTEAFF.

V is TRBV18 and J is TRBJ1-1, with 7 nucleotides matching TRBD1. Germline-derived CDR1 and CDR2 are KGHSH and LQKENI. The CDR3 covers 16 residues. Losses at the gene ends were 1 base for V and 2 bases for J; bases not matched to a gene: 7. The CDR3, as DNA: TGTGCCAGCTCACCACTAACAGGGGAACCTAACACTGAAGCTTTCTTT. Encoded protein: CASSPLTGEPNTEAFF.

The gene calls are TRBV13 and TRBJ2-7; TRBD2 is a possible D gene (6 bases). Per the germline V gene, CDR1 is PRHDT and CDR2 is FYEKMQ (reference sequence). The CDR3 is 14 amino acids. Trimming took off 5 bases at V and 5 bases at J, with 16 bases between the two ends. CDR3 region: CASSPQGREDEQYF. DNA of the CDR3: TGTGCCAGCAGCCCCCAAGGCAGGGAGGACGAGCAGTACTTC.

The chain has TRBV12-3 or TRBV12-4 and TRBJ2-5; tentative D call: TRBD1 (6 bases). There are 13 residues in the CDR3. V shed 5 bases and J shed 5 bases, with 12 bases lying between them. The DNA for the CDR3 is TGTGCCAGCAGTCAAGGGACAAGGGAGACCCAGTACTTC. Translation gives CASSQGTRETQYF.

This sequence joins TRBV12-3 or TRBV12-4 and TRBJ2-7; maybe TRBD1 (6 bases). There are 13 residues in the CDR3. Between the trimmed V and J ends, which lost 6 bases and 6 bases, there was a span of 15 bases. The CDR3 spells CASRSTGSGEQYF. For the CDR3, the DNA is TGTGCCAGCAGGTCAACAGGGAGCGGCGAGCAGTACTTC.

The chain is built from TRBV5-1 and TRBJ1-1, with 9 nucleotides matching TRBD1. The CDR3 runs to 17 residues. Germline CDR1 is SGHRS and CDR2 is YFSETQ. Losses at the gene ends were 3 bases for V and 5 bases for J; bases not matched to a gene: 14. Written as DNA, the CDR3 is TGCGCCAGCAGCTACTCACCGGGACAGGGATCGGGGACTGAAGCTTTCTTT. Protein sequence: CASSYSPGQGSGTEAFF.